The 6 T cell receptor beta chains in this list originate from one sample, sequenced in a study of shared clonotypes between healthy human individuals. The table came from immunoSEQ multiplex PCR; TCRdb's copy has only in-frame clones and leaves some out. The sample holds around 2,000,000 clones, about 95% seen once. Naive CD8 isolation took CD45RO-negative cells positively selected for CCR7 and excluded terminally differentiated effector memory CD45RA+ cells. Sequenced: naive CD8+ T cells sorted from blood. These receptors were obtained from a man aged 18 to 35 in good health.

About this clone: Other DNA sequences from this sample encode an identical CDR3 as well. The CDR3 loop is CASSLIGSPLHF. The CDR3 DNA follows: TGTGCCAGCAGTTTAATTGGTTCACCCCTCCACTTT. This chain uses TRBV27 with TRBJ1-6; D gene uncertain. The CDR3 covers 12 residues. The V gene's germline CDR1 is MNHEY and CDR2 SMNVEV (reference sequence). V gave up 2 bases and J gave up 9 bases, with 5 bases separating them.

The genes are TRBV6-5 and TRBJ2-3; TRBD2 matches 7 bases. Germline assignment: CDR1 MNHEY and CDR2 SVGAGI. The CDR3 is 15 amino acids. The ends lost 3 bases at V and 2 bases at J; junction bases unmatched: 5. The DNA of the CDR3 is TGTGCCAGCAGTTATGGGCTAGCGGCCACAGATACGCAGTATTTT. Its protein product is CASSYGLAATDTQYF.

Points on this clone: Different DNA sequences within this sample yield the same CDR3. The chain links TRBV6-5 to TRBJ1-3; weak D call: TRBD1 (5 bases). The V end lost 2 bases, the J end lost 4 bases, and 6 bases lay between the germline ends. Germline lookup yields CDR1 MNHEY and CDR2 SVGAGI. This CDR3 region has 13 residues. Here the CDR3 DNA reads TGTGCCAGCAGTTACGGGGCCGGAAACACCATATATTTT. It codes for CASSYGAGNTIYF.

This clone was picked up a small number of times. The chain recombines TRBV6-6 with TRBJ2-7, with 7 bases lining up with TRBD1. CDR1 and CDR2 (germline): MNHNY, SVGAGI (reference sequence). This CDR3 spans 15 amino acids. J gave up 1 base and V 2 bases, and 5 bases lay outside the gene matches. DNA of the CDR3: TGTGCCAGCAGTTACCCCCCGGGACAGTCCTACGAGCAGTACTTC. Protein sequence: CASSYPPGQSYEQYF.

The V and J genes are TRBV4-1 and TRBJ2-7; 10 bases map to TRBD1. Germline-derived CDR1 and CDR2 are MGHRA and YSYEKL. The CDR3 is 15 amino acids. After removal of 3 bases from V and 2 bases from J, the junction contained 4 bases not matched to a gene. The CDR3 bases are TGCGCCAGCAGCCAGAAGGGGACAGGGGCCTACGAGCAGTACTTC. Its translation is CASSQKGTGAYEQYF.

This chain connects TRBV27 to TRBJ2-4; D gene ambiguous. The CDR3 has 13 amino acids. Trimming pared 5 bases from V and 1 base from J, leaving 6 bases between. CDR1 MNHEY and CDR2 SMNVEV come from the germline V gene (reference sequence). In DNA form, the CDR3 reads TGTGCCAGCAGTCCATCGGCCAAAAACATTCAGTACTTC. Translation gives CASSPSAKNIQYF.